The 2 T cell receptor beta chains in this list originate from one sample, sequenced in a study of post-analysis software for immune sequencing data. Study results and caveats: Patients carried roughly 5 TRBV segments more frequently than controls did, and TRBV5-6, TRBV5-1 and TRBV20-1 were among them.

These receptors' antigens are unknown. Libraries were made from TCR beta cDNA, and they carried unique molecular identifiers. TCRdb fed the PCR reads into MiXCR, producing one record per CDR3 protein. The table has fewer than 850,000 distinct CDR3 sequences, approximately 30% seen once; the top ten hold around 0.56%. The specimen was blood. These TCRs come from a girl aged 5 to 17 with multiple sclerosis.

The rearrangement uses TRBV20-1 and TRBJ1-1; D is perhaps TRBD1 (5 bases). The germline CDR1 and CDR2 sequences are DFQATT and SNEGSKA (reference sequence). V was cut by 1 base and J by 5 bases, with 14 bases left in between. CDR3 length: 14 amino acids. CDR3 sequence reads: CSARVDRTGTEAFF. CDR3 coding DNA: TGCAGTGCTAGAGTCGACAGAACGGGGACTGAAGCTTTCTTT.

This clonotype has just one count. The chain has TRBV20-1 and TRBJ1-1, with unresolved D. V lost 3 bases and J 0 bases, leaving 11 bases between the germline ends. The germline V gene encodes CDR1 DFQATT and CDR2 SNEGSKA (reference sequence). CDR3 length equals 14 residues. This chain's CDR3 is CSASPGRVNTEAFF. Here the CDR3 DNA reads TGCAGTGCTAGTCCCGGGCGGGTGAACACTGAAGCTTTCTTT.